The source of this T cell receptor beta chain is a study of immune cell composition in non-small cell lung cancer (dated by TCRdb to about 2017). A note on the overall study: Histologic subtype, mostly lung adenocarcinoma or squamous cell carcinoma, was determined with H&E together with p63, CK5, Napsin A and TTF-1 immunohistochemistry. The subtype comparisons left out a handful of tumour specimens with TCR-beta data because those specimens were rare histological subtypes. In supplementary cohort #1, which comprised 10 lung adenocarcinoma cases, paired tumour/lung TCR-beta sequencing was performed and TIL populations were generated so that tumour reactivity could be assessed. Using Adaptive Biotechnologies, the researchers ran TCR-beta sequencing on some 34 paired NSCLC tumour and non-adjacent lung specimens, along with about two dozen tumour-only specimens.

Genomic DNA was extracted with the QIAamp DNA kit from frozen aliquots of unsorted single-cell suspensions. Tumour samples were surgically resected non-small cell lung cancer tissue. Tissues arrived within 2 hours after resection and were immediately processed into single-cell suspensions. Tissue was broken up mechanically, digested enzymatically with DNase I, collagenase I and hyaluronidase for 30 to 35 minutes at 37 degrees C, and then filtered and RBC-lysed. CDR1 and CDR2 (MGHRA, YSYEKL) derive from the germline V gene. Its CDR3 holds 15 amino acids, cysteine through phenylalanine. Just CDR3 DNA is preserved here, 45 bases in frame from base 1. Deletion took 4 bases off V and 0 bases off J, with a span of 12 bases between the germline ends. General conclusions and limits of the study: Smoking pack-years did not significantly correlate with tumour TCR-beta clonality. Across about nine adenocarcinoma cases, TIL tumour reactivity correlated strongly with maximal tumour-associated clone frequency but not with overall clonality. Tumour-associated clones >0.5% were found in nearly half of NSCLC cases, namely in over 25% of adenocarcinomas versus around 75% of squamous carcinomas. The reactivity cohort included only approximately 11 cases, and whether tumour-reactive clones share sequences with the dominant in vivo tumour-associated clones was not shown. Top 10 clone scores and productive clonality were significantly higher in lung squamous cell carcinoma than in lung adenocarcinoma tumours.

A two-step multiplex PCR amplified TCR-beta CDR3 regions from genomic DNA, and the second step of the PCR added Illumina-compatible adaptors. As a commercial immunoSEQ service, TCR-beta immunosequencing was carried out on an Illumina platform. Under the source paper's analysis protocol: Repertoires were summarised by productive clonality and by Top 10 Clones, defined as the percentage of T-cell templates derived from the ten most frequent sequences. Productive clonality ranged from 0 to 1, with 1 indicating a monoclonal population. Tumour-associated clones, identified using log10 scatter plots, were defined as sequences that made up at least 0.1% of tumour T-cell templates and were not found in the matched non-adjacent lung. Two-group comparisons used Student's t-tests, stages used ANOVA, and relationships used linear regression, analysed in GraphPad Prism7 and R. TCRdb re-hosts the immuneACCESS table, in-frame sequences only. Its copies lack some clones; in the studies checked, an unresolved V gene accounts for under half of them, and the cause for the rest is not known. V, J and clone size reflect that table, while D and trimming were determined from the DNA. Present in this sample are thousands of clones, around 72% of which were seen just once. The leading ten clones occupy about 15% of the sample.

This clone was seen a few times. The specificity of this receptor is unknown. No much larger clone is present one base from it, and per-base qualities are unavailable. The rearrangement joined TRBV4-1 to TRBJ1-2; possibly the D gene is TRBD1, per 6 matching bases. The source material was lung tumor tissue. The source is a human donor with non-small cell lung cancer. The CDR3 in this case is CASSPLQGSNYGYTF. The base sequence is TGCGCCAGCAGCCCACTACAGGGATCTAACTATGGCTACACCTTC.